Below, one TCR beta chain is given with its context. The entry originates in a study of blood T cell repertoires in COVID-19. For the study at large: There were acute and convalescent COVID-19 samples, and they came from the United States, Italy and Spain. PBMCs, B-cell-depleted T cells, or T cells were the source of the cDNA or gDNA that made up the material.

Original data processing: How many nucleated cells were present was estimated from reference gene primer amplification. Sequenced by immunoSEQ multiplex PCR; TCRdb stores in-frame clones only, minus some. From that table come the V and J calls and clone size; the DNA was used to work out D and trimming. This sample has under 300,000 clones, with 75% to 85% found just once. CDR1 and CDR2 from the germline V gene are SGHRS and YFSETQ. The ends were cut back, 3 bases at V and 1 base at J, with 5 bases in the middle. CDR3 size: 14 residues. This chain uses TRBV5-1 with TRBJ2-6; D not certain. Input material: peripheral blood. The receptor was derived from a man aged 40-55 years who had recovered from COVID-19. This CDR3 is CASSSTSGANVLTF. CDR3 in DNA: TGCGCCAGCAGCTCAACTTCTGGGGCCAACGTCCTGACTTTC. The variable domain in full, completed from reference TRBV5-1 and TRBJ2-6, reads KAGVTQTPRYLIKTRGQQVTLSCSPISGHRSVSWYQQTPGQGLQFLFEYFSETQRNKGNFPGRFSGRQFSNSRSEMNVSTLELGDSALYLCASSSTSGANVLTFGAGSRLTVL.